The source of this TCR beta chain is a study of cytomegalovirus exposure and HLA in healthy donors. Study context: There were approximately 400 genotyped donors. Of these, roughly 86% fell in the genetic ancestry cluster associated with self-reported Caucasian donors. General study points: On later analysis, the bulk of CMV-associated TCR beta chains appeared to be HLA-restricted.

To note about this clone: Its target is unknown.

The V gene end was trimmed by 3 bases and the J gene end by 2 bases; junction bases not matched to a gene: 7. Per germline, CDR1 SQVTM and CDR2 ANQGSEA. The CDR3 loop spans 15 amino acids. PCR involved 60 Vbeta and 13 Jbeta primers. The repertoire was sequenced with immunoSEQ multiplex PCR; TCRdb's copy has only in-frame clones and lacks some. The table records about 170,000 clones, around 80% of them present only once. V usage is TRBV29-1 and J usage is TRBJ2-7; 10 bases agree with TRBD1. Sequencing was performed on PBMCs. The source of this sequence is a male donor in good health and CMV-seronegative. CDR3 sequence reads: CSVDDPGTGAYEQYF. As DNA, the CDR3 is TGCAGCGTTGATGACCCCGGGACAGGGGCCTACGAGCAGTACTTC.